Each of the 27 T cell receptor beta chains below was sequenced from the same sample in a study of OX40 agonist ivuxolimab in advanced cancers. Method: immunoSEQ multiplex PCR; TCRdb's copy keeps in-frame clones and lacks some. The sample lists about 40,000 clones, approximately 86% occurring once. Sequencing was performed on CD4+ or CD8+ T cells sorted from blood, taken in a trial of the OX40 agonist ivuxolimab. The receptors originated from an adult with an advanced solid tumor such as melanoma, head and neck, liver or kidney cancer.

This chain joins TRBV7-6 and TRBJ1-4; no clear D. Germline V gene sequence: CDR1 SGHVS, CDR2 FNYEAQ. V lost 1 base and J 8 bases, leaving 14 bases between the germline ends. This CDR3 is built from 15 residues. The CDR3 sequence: CASSLGAGLREKLFF. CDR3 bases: TGTGCCAGCAGCTTAGGGGCGGGTCTGAGGGAAAAACTGTTTTTT.

The CDR3 sequence: CASSEDRLANTGELFF. DNA of the CDR3: TGCGCCAGCAGCGAGGACAGGCTCGCGAACACCGGGGAGCTGTTTTTT. V is TRBV10-1 and J is TRBJ2-2, with 7 bases matching TRBD1. The V segment lost 6 bases and the J segment 0 bases; nucleotides outside the gene matches: 7. CDR1 is WNHNN, CDR2 SYGVQD, per germline (reference sequence). The CDR3 has 16 residues.

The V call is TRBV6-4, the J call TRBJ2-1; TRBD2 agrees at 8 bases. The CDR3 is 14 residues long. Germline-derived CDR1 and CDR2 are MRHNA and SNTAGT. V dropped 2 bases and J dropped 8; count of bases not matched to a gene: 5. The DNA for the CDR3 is TGTGCCAGCAGTGACGAAGCGGGGGTAGATGAGCAGTTCTTC. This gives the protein CASSDEAGVDEQFF.

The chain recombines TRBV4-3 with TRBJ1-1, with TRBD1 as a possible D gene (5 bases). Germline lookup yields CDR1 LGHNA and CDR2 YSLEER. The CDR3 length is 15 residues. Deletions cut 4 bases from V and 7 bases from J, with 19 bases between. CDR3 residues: CASSPRRGGSNEAFF. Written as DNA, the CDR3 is TGCGCCAGCAGCCCCCGACGGGGGGGAAGTAATGAAGCTTTCTTT.

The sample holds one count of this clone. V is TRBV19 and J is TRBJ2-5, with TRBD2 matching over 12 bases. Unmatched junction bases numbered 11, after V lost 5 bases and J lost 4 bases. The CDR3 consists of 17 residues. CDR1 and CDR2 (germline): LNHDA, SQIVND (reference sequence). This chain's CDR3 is CASSPSGLAGGGETQYF. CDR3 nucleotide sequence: TGTGCCAGTAGTCCCTCGGGCCTAGCGGGGGGGGGAGAGACCCAGTACTTC.

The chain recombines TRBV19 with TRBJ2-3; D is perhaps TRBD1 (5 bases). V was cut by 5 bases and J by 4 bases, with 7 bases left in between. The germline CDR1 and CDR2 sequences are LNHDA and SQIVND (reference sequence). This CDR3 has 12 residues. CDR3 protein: CASSQGPDTQYF. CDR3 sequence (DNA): TGTGCCAGTAGTCAGGGTCCAGATACGCAGTATTTT. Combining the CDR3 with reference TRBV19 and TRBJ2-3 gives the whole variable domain DGGITQSPKYLFRKEGQNVTLSCEQNLNHDAMYWYRQDPGQGLRLIYYSQIVNDFQKGDIAEGYSVSREKKESFPLTVTSAQKNPTAFYLCASSQGPDTQYFGPGTRLTVL.

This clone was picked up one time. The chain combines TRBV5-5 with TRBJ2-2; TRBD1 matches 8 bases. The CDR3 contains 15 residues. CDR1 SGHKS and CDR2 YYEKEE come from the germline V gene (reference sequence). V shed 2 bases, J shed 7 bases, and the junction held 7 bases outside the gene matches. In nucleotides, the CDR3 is TGTGCCAGCAGCTTCTGGACAGGGAGGAACGGGGAGCTGTTTTTT. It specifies CASSFWTGRNGELFF.

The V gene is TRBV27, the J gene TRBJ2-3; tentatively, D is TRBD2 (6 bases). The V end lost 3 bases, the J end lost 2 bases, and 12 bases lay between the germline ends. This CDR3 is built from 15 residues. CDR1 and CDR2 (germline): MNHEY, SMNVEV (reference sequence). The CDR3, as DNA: TGTGCCAGCAGTTTGGTGGGGGGTTACACAGATACGCAGTATTTT. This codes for CASSLVGGYTDTQYF.

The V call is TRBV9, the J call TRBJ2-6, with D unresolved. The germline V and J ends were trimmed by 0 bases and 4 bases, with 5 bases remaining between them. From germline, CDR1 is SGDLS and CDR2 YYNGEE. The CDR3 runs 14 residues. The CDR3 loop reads CASSVARGANVLTF. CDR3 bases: TGTGCCAGCAGCGTAGCCCGCGGGGCCAACGTCCTGACTTTC.

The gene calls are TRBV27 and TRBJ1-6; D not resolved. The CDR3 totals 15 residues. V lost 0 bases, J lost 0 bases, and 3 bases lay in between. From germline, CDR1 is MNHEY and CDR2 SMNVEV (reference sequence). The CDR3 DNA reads TGTGCCAGCAGTTTATCTAGCTCCTATAATTCACCCCTCCACTTT. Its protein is CASSLSSSYNSPLHF.

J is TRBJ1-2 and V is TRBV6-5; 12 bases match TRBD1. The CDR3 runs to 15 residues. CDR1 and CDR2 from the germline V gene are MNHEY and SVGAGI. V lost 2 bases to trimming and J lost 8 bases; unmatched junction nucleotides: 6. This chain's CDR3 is CASSYGTGGREGYTF. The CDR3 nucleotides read TGTGCCAGCAGTTACGGGACAGGGGGCCGGGAGGGCTACACCTTC.

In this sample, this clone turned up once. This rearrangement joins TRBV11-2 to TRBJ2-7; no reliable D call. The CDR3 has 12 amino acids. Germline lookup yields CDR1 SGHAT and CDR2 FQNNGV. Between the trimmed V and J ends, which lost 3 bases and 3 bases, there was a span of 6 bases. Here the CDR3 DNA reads TGTGCCAGCAGCTTCGGCAACTACGAGCAGTACTTC. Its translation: CASSFGNYEQYF.

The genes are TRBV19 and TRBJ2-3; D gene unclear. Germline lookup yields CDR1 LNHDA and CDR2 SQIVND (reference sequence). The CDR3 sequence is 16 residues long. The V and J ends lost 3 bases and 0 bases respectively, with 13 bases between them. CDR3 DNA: TGTGCCAGTAGTATCAGGTCAATCACTAGCACAGATACGCAGTATTTT. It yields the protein CASSIRSITSTDTQYF. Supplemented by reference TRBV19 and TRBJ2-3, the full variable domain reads DGGITQSPKYLFRKEGQNVTLSCEQNLNHDAMYWYRQDPGQGLRLIYYSQIVNDFQKGDIAEGYSVSREKKESFPLTVTSAQKNPTAFYLCASSIRSITSTDTQYFGPGTRLTVL.

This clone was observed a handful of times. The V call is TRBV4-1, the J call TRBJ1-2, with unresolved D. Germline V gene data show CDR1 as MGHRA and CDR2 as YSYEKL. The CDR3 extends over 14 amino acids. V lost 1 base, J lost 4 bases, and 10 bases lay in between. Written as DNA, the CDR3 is TGCGCCAGCAGCCAAGTGAATGATGCCTATGGCTACACCTTC. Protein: CASSQVNDAYGYTF.

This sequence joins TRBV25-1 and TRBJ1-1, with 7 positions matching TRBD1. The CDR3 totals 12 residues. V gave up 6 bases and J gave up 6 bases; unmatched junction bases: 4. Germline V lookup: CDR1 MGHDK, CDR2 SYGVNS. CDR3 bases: TGTGCCAGCAGGACAGGGTTCGCTGAAGCTTTCTTT. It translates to CASRTGFAEAFF.

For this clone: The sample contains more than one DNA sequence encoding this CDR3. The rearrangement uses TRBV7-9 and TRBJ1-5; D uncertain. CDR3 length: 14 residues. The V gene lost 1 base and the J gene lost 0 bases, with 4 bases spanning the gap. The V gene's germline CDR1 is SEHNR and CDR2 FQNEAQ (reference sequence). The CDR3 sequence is CASSLGTSNQPQHF. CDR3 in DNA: TGTGCCAGCAGCTTAGGAACTAGCAATCAGCCCCAGCATTTT.

CDR3 amino acids: CASSYSNGNTEAFF. The CDR3 coding sequence is TGTGCCAGCAGTTACTCGAATGGCAACACTGAAGCTTTCTTT. V is TRBV6-5 and J is TRBJ1-1; no clear D gene. Germline values: CDR1 MNHEY, CDR2 SVGAGI. The V gene lost 0 bases and the J gene lost 2 bases, with 7 bases spanning the gap. This CDR3 contains 14 residues.

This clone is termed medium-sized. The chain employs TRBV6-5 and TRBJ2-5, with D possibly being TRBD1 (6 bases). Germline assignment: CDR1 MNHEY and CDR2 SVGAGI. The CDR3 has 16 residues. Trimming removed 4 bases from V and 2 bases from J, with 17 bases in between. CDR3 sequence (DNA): TGTGCCAGCAGTTTCCCTGGAGCAGGGGAACAAGAGACCCAGTACTTC. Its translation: CASSFPGAGEQETQYF.

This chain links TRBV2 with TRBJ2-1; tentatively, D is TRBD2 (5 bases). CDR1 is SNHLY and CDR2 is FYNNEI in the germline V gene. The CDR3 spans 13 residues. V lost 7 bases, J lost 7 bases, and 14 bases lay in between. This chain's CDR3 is CASIVGGWNEQFF. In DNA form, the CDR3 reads TGTGCCAGCATTGTAGGAGGCTGGAATGAGCAGTTCTTC.

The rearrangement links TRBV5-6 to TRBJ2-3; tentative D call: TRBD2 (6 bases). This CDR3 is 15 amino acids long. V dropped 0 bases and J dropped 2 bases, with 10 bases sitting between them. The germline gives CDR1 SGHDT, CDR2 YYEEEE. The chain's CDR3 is CASSLAWGVTDTQYF. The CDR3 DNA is TGTGCCAGCAGCTTGGCTTGGGGGGTCACAGATACGCAGTATTTT.

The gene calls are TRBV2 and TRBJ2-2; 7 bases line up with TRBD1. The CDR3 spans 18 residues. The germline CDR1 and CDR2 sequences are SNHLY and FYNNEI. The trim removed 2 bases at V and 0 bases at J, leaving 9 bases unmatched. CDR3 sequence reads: CASSEPRSQGANTGELFF. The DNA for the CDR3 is TGTGCCAGCAGTGAACCCCGGTCCCAGGGGGCGAACACCGGGGAGCTGTTTTTT.

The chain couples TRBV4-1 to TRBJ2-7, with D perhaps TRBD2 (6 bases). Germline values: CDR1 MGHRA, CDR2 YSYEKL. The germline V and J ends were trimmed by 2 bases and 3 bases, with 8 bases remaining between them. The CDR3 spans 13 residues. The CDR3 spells CASSQLANYEQYF. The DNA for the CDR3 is TGCGCCAGCAGCCAACTAGCGAACTACGAGCAGTACTTC.

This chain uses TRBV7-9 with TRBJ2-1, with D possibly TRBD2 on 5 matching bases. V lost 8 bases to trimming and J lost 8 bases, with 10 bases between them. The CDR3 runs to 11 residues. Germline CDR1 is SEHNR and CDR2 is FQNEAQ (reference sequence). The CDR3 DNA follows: TGTGCCAGCCGAGGACTGTATGAGCAGTTCTTC. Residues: CASRGLYEQFF.

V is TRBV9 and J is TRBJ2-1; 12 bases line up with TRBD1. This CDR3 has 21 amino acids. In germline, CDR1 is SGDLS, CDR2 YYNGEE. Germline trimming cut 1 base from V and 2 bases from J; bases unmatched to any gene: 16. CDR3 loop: CASSVRAVWGQGAIAYNEQFF. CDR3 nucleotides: TGTGCCAGCAGCGTACGGGCCGTTTGGGGACAGGGGGCGATAGCCTACAATGAGCAGTTCTTC.

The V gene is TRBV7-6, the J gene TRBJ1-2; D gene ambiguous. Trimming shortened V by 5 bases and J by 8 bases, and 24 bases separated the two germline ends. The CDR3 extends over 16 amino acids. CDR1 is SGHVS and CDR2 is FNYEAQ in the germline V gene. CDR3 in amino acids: CASSDQEGPWEQGYTF. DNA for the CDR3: TGTGCCAGCAGCGATCAAGAAGGTCCGTGGGAACAAGGCTACACCTTC.

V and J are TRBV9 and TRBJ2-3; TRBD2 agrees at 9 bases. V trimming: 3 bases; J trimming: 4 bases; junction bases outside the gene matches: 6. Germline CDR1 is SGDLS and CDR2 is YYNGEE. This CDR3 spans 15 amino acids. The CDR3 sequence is CASSESGLASDTQYF. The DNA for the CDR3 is TGTGCCAGCAGCGAATCGGGACTAGCTTCAGATACGCAGTATTTT.

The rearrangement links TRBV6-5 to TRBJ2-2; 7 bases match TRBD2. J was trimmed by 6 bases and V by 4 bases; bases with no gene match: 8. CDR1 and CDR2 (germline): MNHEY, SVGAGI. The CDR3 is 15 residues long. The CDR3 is CASSSGLVSPGELFF. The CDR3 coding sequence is TGTGCCAGCAGTTCCGGACTAGTTTCCCCCGGGGAGCTGTTTTTT.